Listed here are 30 T cell receptor beta chains from one sample, sequenced in a study of neurological immune-mediated disorders. TCRdb fed the 5' RACE reads into MiXCR, producing one record per CDR3 protein. The data contain 84,000 or so distinct CDR3 sequences, about 9.4% of them singletons. Sequences were obtained from PBMCs. The receptors come from a man aged 40-49 years in good health.

Only a few counts were recorded for this clonotype. The CDR3 protein is CASSYSGGQGLSTDTQYF. Here the CDR3 DNA reads TGTGCCAGCAGTTACTCAGGGGGACAGGGTCTCTCCACAGATACGCAGTATTTT. The chain carries TRBV6-5 and TRBJ2-3; 9 nucleotides match TRBD1. V lost 0 bases and J lost 2; bases outside the gene matches: 9. Per germline, CDR1 MNHEY and CDR2 SVGAGI. The CDR3 loop spans 18 amino acids.

This clonotype was detected ten times or more. The CDR3 DNA follows: TGCAGTGCTAGAGAGCCGATAGCGGTTCAAGAGACCCAGTACTTC. Its protein product is CSAREPIAVQETQYF. The chain couples TRBV20-1 to TRBJ2-5; TRBD2 is a possible D gene (6 bases). CDR1 is DFQATT and CDR2 is SNEGSKA in the germline V gene (reference sequence). V was clipped by 0 bases and J by 2 bases, with 13 bases between them. There are 15 residues in the CDR3.

This clonotype was counted ten times or more. The chain is built from TRBV28 and TRBJ2-7; D uncertain. There are 16 residues in the CDR3. V shed 3 bases and J shed 2 bases, with 17 bases lying between them. Germline V lookup: CDR1 MDHEN, CDR2 SYDVKM. CDR3 sequence reads: CASSLTAWKATYEQYF. In DNA form, the CDR3 reads TGTGCCAGCAGTTTGACCGCCTGGAAGGCCACCTACGAGCAGTACTTC.

This clonotype was observed many times. The rearrangement links TRBV6-5 to TRBJ2-5, with no clear D. V was trimmed by 0 bases and J by 4 bases, leaving 3 bases between them. This CDR3 is built from 12 residues. Germline V lookup: CDR1 MNHEY, CDR2 SVGAGI. The CDR3 is CASSYSGETQYF. DNA of the CDR3: TGTGCCAGCAGTTACTCGGGAGAGACCCAGTACTTC.

This clonotype appeared many times. The chain employs TRBV20-1 and TRBJ2-1; the D gene is possibly TRBD1 (6 bases). The ends were cut back, 6 bases at V and 5 bases at J, with 11 bases in the middle. The CDR3 is 12 amino acids. The germline V gene encodes CDR1 DFQATT and CDR2 SNEGSKA (reference sequence). As DNA, the CDR3 is TGCAGTGCGCGCCGGGACAACAATGAGCAGTTCTTC. It yields the protein CSARRDNNEQFF.

This clonotype showed up many times. V and J are TRBV7-2 and TRBJ2-4; a possible D gene is TRBD1 (5 bases). The CDR3 is 12 residues long. Germline CDR1 reads SGHTA; CDR2 reads FQGNSA. The V gene lost 1 base and the J gene lost 9 bases, with 7 bases spanning the gap. The chain's CDR3 is CASSLVQGIQYF. Here the CDR3 DNA reads TGTGCCAGCAGCTTAGTTCAGGGCATTCAGTACTTC.

There are many counts of this clonotype. The chain uses TRBV7-9 and TRBJ2-2; the D gene could be TRBD1 or TRBD2 (5 bases each). Trimming left V 5 bases short and J 7 bases short, with 14 bases between. Germline-derived CDR1 and CDR2 are SEHNR and FQNEAQ (reference sequence). The CDR3 runs to 14 residues. CDR3 in DNA: TGTGCCAGCAGCCACCAGGGAGTTGTCGGGGAGCTGTTTTTT. Translation gives CASSHQGVVGELFF.

At least ten counts were recorded for this clonotype. The V and J genes are TRBV28 and TRBJ1-1; unclear D gene. Trimming took 2 bases from V and 7 from J, leaving 11 bases between them. The CDR3 runs to 13 residues. Germline lookup yields CDR1 MDHEN and CDR2 SYDVKM. CDR3 bases: TGTGCCAGCAGTTTAGACCCCCTTGGTGAAGCTTTCTTT. It specifies CASSLDPLGEAFF.

This clonotype showed up just a few times. A much larger clonotype is one base distant, so this may be a read error. The rearrangement joins TRBV28 to TRBJ2-1; tentatively, D is TRBD2 (5 bases). The CDR3 contains 13 residues. Germline CDR1 and CDR2: MDHEN and SYDVKM. The CDR3 sequence: CASSLTGKDEQLF. CDR3 nucleotide sequence: TGTGCCAGCAGTTTAACGGGAAAGGATGAGCAGCTCTTC.

Turning to this clonotype: A single base separates this from a much larger clone, so it may be a read error. J is TRBJ2-1 and V is TRBV12-3 or TRBV12-4; D gene unclear. This CDR3 has 11 amino acids. The CDR3 nucleotides are TGTGCCAGCAGTAACGGCAATGAGCCGTTCTTC. Protein sequence: CASSNGNEPFF.

This clonotype turned up a few times. V usage is TRBV6-5 and J usage is TRBJ2-1; 7 bases are a match to TRBD2. Germline V gene sequence: CDR1 MNHEY, CDR2 SVGAGI. V was clipped by 6 bases and J by 0 bases; unmatched bases: 5. This CDR3 has 15 amino acids. The CDR3 DNA reads as TGTGCCAGCAGACCGGGACTAAACTCCTACAATGAGCAGTTCTTC. This encodes CASRPGLNSYNEQFF.

This clonotype was detected ten times or more. This sequence joins TRBV6-5 and TRBJ2-3; D may correspond to TRBD1 or TRBD2 (5 bases each). The germline V gene encodes CDR1 MNHEY and CDR2 SVGAGI. Trimming pared 5 bases from V and 9 bases from J, leaving 12 bases between. CDR3 length equals 12 residues. CDR3 nucleotide sequence: TGTGCCAGCAGTCCCCTAGAGGGGACGCAGTATTTT. It translates to CASSPLEGTQYF.

At least ten counts were recorded for this clonotype. The chain links TRBV7-9 to TRBJ1-6; TRBD1 aligns across 7 bases. Trimming at V came to 2 bases and at J to 7 bases, leaving 14 bases not matched to a gene. Germline loops: CDR1 SEHNR, CDR2 FQNEAQ (reference sequence). The CDR3 is made up of 18 amino acids. The CDR3 here is CASSLMAPLGTENSPLHF. The CDR3 bases are TGTGCCAGCAGCTTAATGGCCCCCTTAGGGACAGAAAATTCACCCCTCCACTTT. The full variable domain, in which reference TRBV7-9 and TRBJ1-6 provide the parts outside the CDR3, is DTGVSQNPRHKITKRGQNVTFRCDPISEHNRLYWYRQTLGQGPEFLTYFQNEAQLEKSRLLSDRFSAERPKGSFSTLEIQRTEQGDSAMYLCASSLMAPLGTENSPLHFGNGTRLTVT.

This clonotype was counted ten times or more. V gene TRBV10-2 combines with J gene TRBJ2-1, with 7 bases matching TRBD2. Trimming took 2 bases from V and 7 from J; bases not matched to a gene: 5. Germline CDR1 is WSHSY and CDR2 is SAAADI. The CDR3 sequence is 14 residues long. CDR3 in DNA: TGCGCCAGCAGTGAGGGACTAGTTCGGAATGAGCAGTTCTTC. Translated, it gives CASSEGLVRNEQFF.

The sample holds many counts of this clonotype. The rearrangement uses TRBV6-6 and TRBJ1-5; D may be TRBD1 (5 bases). The CDR3 is made up of 16 amino acids. The V end lost 5 bases, the J end lost 0 bases, and 14 bases lay between the germline ends. The germline V gene has CDR1 MNHNY and CDR2 SVGAGI (reference sequence). The CDR3, as DNA: TGTGCCAGCAGTCCCCCGGGGGACTATAGCAATCAGCCCCAGCATTTT. This translates into CASSPPGDYSNQPQHF.

This sequence joins TRBV5-1 and TRBJ2-1; 12 nucleotides align to TRBD2. The J segment lost 2 bases and the V segment lost 2 bases, leaving 5 bases of the junction unmatched. The CDR3 has 17 amino acids. Germline loops: CDR1 SGHRS, CDR2 YFSETQ. The CDR3 loop is CASSFTSGGPAYNEQFF. CDR3 bases: TGCGCCAGCAGCTTCACTAGCGGGGGGCCCGCCTACAATGAGCAGTTCTTC. Combining the CDR3 with reference TRBV5-1 and TRBJ2-1 gives the whole variable domain KAGVTQTPRYLIKTRGQQVTLSCSPISGHRSVSWYQQTPGQGLQFLFEYFSETQRNKGNFPGRFSGRQFSNSRSEMNVSTLELGDSALYLCASSFTSGGPAYNEQFFGPGTRLTVL.

This clonotype came up many times. The chain uses TRBV9 and TRBJ2-1; the D gene is possibly TRBD2 (7 bases). With 7 bases removed from V and 1 base from J, the gap between germline ends came to 15 bases. The CDR3 runs to 15 residues. Germline CDR1 and CDR2: SGDLS and YYNGEE. The CDR3 bases are TGTGCCAGCGGTAGGGGGGGACGGTCCTACAATGAGCAGTTCTTC. Translation: CASGRGGRSYNEQFF.

This clonotype was seen ten or more times. V is TRBV9 and J is TRBJ2-1; no firm D call. This CDR3 has 15 residues. Germline loops: CDR1 SGDLS, CDR2 YYNGEE. The V end lost 0 bases, the J end lost 0 bases, and 7 bases lay between the germline ends. The CDR3 nucleotides read TGTGCCAGCAGCGTAGTGCTACTCTCCTACAATGAGCAGTTCTTC. Its translation: CASSVVLLSYNEQFF.

Details on this clonotype: One base away lies a much larger clone, so this may be a sequencing read error. The CDR3 nucleotides read TGTGCCAGCGGTGCCGGTTCAGGGGATTTTCACAATGAGCAGTTCTTC. The encoded protein is CASGAGSGDFHNEQFF. The chain employs TRBV2 and TRBJ2-1; D may be TRBD1 (6 bases). V lost 8 bases and J lost 5, with 22 bases in between. Germline loops: CDR1 SNHLY, CDR2 FYNNEI. The CDR3 consists of 16 residues.

Concerning this clonotype: Given a much more abundant clone one base away, this may be a read error. CDR3 coding DNA: TGTGCCAGCTCAAATAGCGGGAGATTCGACGAGCAGTACTTC. Residues: CASSNSGRFDEQYF. The chain joins TRBV18 to TRBJ2-7, with TRBD2 matching 9 bases. Germline V gene lookup returns CDR1 KGHSH and CDR2 LQKENI. CDR3 size: 14 residues. The ends lost 5 bases at V and 5 bases at J; junction bases unmatched: 7.

This clonotype was observed at least ten times. V and J are TRBV20-1 and TRBJ1-1; possible D gene TRBD1, 5 bases. The V and J ends lost 1 base and 8 bases respectively, with 17 bases between them. CDR1 is DFQATT and CDR2 is SNEGSKA in the germline V gene (reference sequence). The CDR3 consists of 14 residues. The CDR3 loop reads CSARVHGGPTEAFF. The CDR3 bases are TGCAGTGCTAGAGTCCATGGGGGACCCACGGAAGCTTTCTTT.

This clonotype was observed at least ten times. The chain recombines TRBV5-5 with TRBJ2-2, with 10 bases lining up with TRBD1. In germline, CDR1 is SGHKS, CDR2 YYEKEE (reference sequence). CDR3 length: 17 amino acids. After removal of 1 base from V and 0 bases from J, the junction contained 3 bases not matched to a gene. The CDR3 sequence is CASSLRTGGTNTGELFF. For the CDR3, the DNA is TGTGCCAGCAGCTTGCGGACAGGGGGGACGAACACCGGGGAGCTGTTTTTT.

This clonotype occurred many times. The genes are TRBV10-3 and TRBJ2-1; TRBD2 matches 15 bases. There are 16 residues in the CDR3. Trimming took 1 base from V and 6 from J; bases not matched to a gene: 1. The V gene's germline CDR1 is ENHRY and CDR2 SYGVKD. CDR3 residues: CAISEWTSGGANEQFF. In DNA, the CDR3 is TGTGCCATCAGTGAGTGGACTAGCGGGGGGGCCAATGAGCAGTTCTTC.

Ten or more counts support this clonotype. The rearrangement joins TRBV20-1 to TRBJ2-1, with 9 bases identical to TRBD2. Germline V gives CDR1 DFQATT, CDR2 SNEGSKA (reference sequence). The CDR3 is 17 residues long. V was clipped by 7 bases and J by 0 bases; unmatched bases: 13. The DNA of the CDR3 is TGCAGTGTCATCGGACTAGCGTTGGTGGGCTCCTACAATGAGCAGTTCTTC. This encodes CSVIGLALVGSYNEQFF.

Many counts were recorded for this clonotype. The chain carries TRBV20-1 and TRBJ2-7; perhaps TRBD1 as D (6 bases). The germline gives CDR1 DFQATT, CDR2 SNEGSKA (reference sequence). The CDR3 covers 12 residues. Trimming removed 3 bases from V and 7 bases from J, with 13 bases in between. CDR3 sequence reads: CSARVMGHEQYF. The CDR3 bases are TGCAGTGCTAGGGTGATGGGACATGAGCAGTACTTC.

Here the CDR3 DNA reads TGTGCCAGCAGTCCGGGACAGGGCAAGATAGCAGCCCACATTCAGTACTTC. Protein sequence: CASSPGQGKIAAHIQYF. The genes are TRBV6-2 or TRBV6-3 and TRBJ2-4; TRBD1 matches 9 bases. V was pared by 5 bases and J by 8 bases, with 16 bases of the junction left unmatched. CDR1 is MNHEY and CDR2 is SVGEGT in the germline V gene. This CDR3 is 17 amino acids long.

This clonotype has only a few counts. The chain recombines TRBV10-3 with TRBJ2-3; no reliable D call. With 2 bases removed from V and 6 bases from J, the gap between germline ends came to 6 bases. The CDR3 has 12 amino acids. Germline loops: CDR1 ENHRY, CDR2 SYGVKD. The CDR3 here is CAISEPDDTQYF. CDR3 bases: TGTGCCATCAGTGAGCCGGATGATACGCAGTATTTT.

This clonotype was seen ten or more times. This chain uses TRBV5-4 with TRBJ1-1; 7 bases fit TRBD1. The V and J ends lost 5 bases and 0 bases, in that order; junction bases with no gene match: 7. The CDR3 has 15 amino acids. Germline lookup yields CDR1 SGHNT and CDR2 YYREEE (reference sequence). The CDR3 DNA is TGTGCCAGCAGTGTGGGACAGCTGATGAACACTGAAGCTTTCTTT. Its translation: CASSVGQLMNTEAFF.

Details on this clonotype: This may stem from a read error, because a much larger clone lies one nucleotide away. The chain links TRBV6-1 to TRBJ1-6, with D hard to call. This CDR3 region has 12 residues. Germline V CDR1 and CDR2: MNHNS, SASEGT. CDR3 sequence: CASIIDDSPIHF. The CDR3 coding sequence is TGTGCCAGCATCATCGACGATTCACCCATCCACTTT.

This clonotype was counted ten times or more. V is TRBV24-1 and J is TRBJ2-1; the D is unclear. Germline V gives CDR1 KGHDR, CDR2 SFDVKD. The CDR3 extends over 13 amino acids. Trimming cost V 4 bases and J 4 bases, with 7 bases left between them. DNA for the CDR3: TGTGCCACCAGTGAGGCTGAATACAATGAGCAGTTCTTC. Amino acid sequence: CATSEAEYNEQFF.